This T cell receptor beta chain was identified during a study of T-cell memory formation after mild COVID-19. Study-level results: Still unconfirmed is whether the second-wave clones peaking on day 37 recognized SARS-CoV-2.

V gave up 0 bases and J gave up 8 bases; unmatched junction bases: 6. The CDR3 is 16 amino acids. The V gene's germline CDR1 is SGHTA and CDR2 FQGTGA. TCRdb used MiXCR to reprocess the 5' RACE reads, holding one entry per CDR3 protein. Among roughly 600,000 distinct CDR3 sequences, 15% to 20% were seen once, and the ten largest hold more than 10%. A remark on this clonotype: What it recognizes is unknown.

The receptor was isolated from an adult woman who had mild COVID-19 (a few samples of this study predate the infection). Cell type and time point are not known. What was sequenced was PBMCs or a T cell subset sorted from them (not recorded which). The V gene is TRBV7-3, the J gene TRBJ2-3; 12 bases match TRBD2. CDR3 nucleotide sequence: TGTGCCAGCAGCTTAACCTCTAGCGGGGGGGCAGCTACGCAGTATTTT. This sequence encodes CASSLTSSGGAATQYF.